Listed here are 25 T cell receptor beta chains from one sample, sequenced in a study of T cell responses to AZD1222 COVID-19 vaccine. TCRdb's table, derived via immunoSEQ multiplex PCR, lists solely in-frame clones and lacks some. The sample yields roughly 95,000 clones, around nine tenths seen once. The specimen was peripheral blood, collected 28 days after the second AZD1222 dose. The receptor source for this set is an adult who received the AZD1222 COVID-19 vaccine.

The chain links TRBV10-3 to TRBJ1-1; 7 nucleotides line up with TRBD1. The CDR3 totals 12 residues. Germline V gives CDR1 ENHRY, CDR2 SYGVKD. V lost 2 bases to trimming and J lost 11 bases; unmatched junction nucleotides: 5. The CDR3 coding sequence is TGTGCCATCAGTGAGGGGACAGTCGCCGCTTTCTTT. Encoded protein: CAISEGTVAAFF.

The chain joins TRBV5-6 to TRBJ2-7; maybe TRBD2 (5 bases). V lost 1 base and J lost 7, with 9 bases in between. The germline CDR1 and CDR2 sequences are SGHDT and YYEEEE. The CDR3 runs 12 residues. CDR3 protein: CASSLTGLEQYF. CDR3 DNA: TGTGCCAGCAGCTTGACGGGGTTGGAGCAGTACTTC.

Regarding this clone: Other DNA sequences within the sample encode an identical CDR3. This chain joins TRBV9 and TRBJ2-3, with TRBD1 as a possible D gene (5 bases). The V gene lost 0 bases and the J gene lost 0 bases, with 8 bases spanning the gap. Looked up from germline, CDR1 is SGDLS and CDR2 is YYNGEE. This CDR3 is 15 amino acids long. The CDR3 nucleotides read TGTGCCAGCAGCGTAGAAGGGGCCAGCACAGATACGCAGTATTTT. This sequence encodes CASSVEGASTDTQYF.

The chain uses TRBV12-3 or TRBV12-4 and TRBJ1-5; no clear D gene. The CDR3 has 12 residues. V dropped 5 bases and J dropped 6 bases, with 8 bases sitting between them. The CDR3 protein is CASSANGQPQHF. CDR3 nucleotides: TGTGCCAGCAGTGCAAACGGTCAGCCCCAGCATTTT.

The DNA for the CDR3 is TGTGCCTGGAGGGGCGAGGGACGGGGAAACATTCAGTACTTC. It translates to CAWRGEGRGNIQYF. V usage is TRBV30 and J usage is TRBJ2-4; perhaps D is TRBD1 or TRBD2 (5 bases each). Germline V gene data show CDR1 as GTSNPN and CDR2 as SVGIG (reference sequence). CDR3 size: 14 residues. Trimming removed 3 bases at V and 6 bases at J, with 15 bases between.

The rearrangement joins TRBV6-5 to TRBJ2-5; D gene uncertain. CDR1 and CDR2 (germline): MNHEY, SVGAGI. The length of the CDR3 is 12 residues. With 2 bases removed from V and 3 bases from J, the gap between germline ends came to 4 bases. The CDR3 spells CASSYGKETQYF. CDR3 sequence (DNA): TGTGCCAGCAGTTACGGTAAAGAGACCCAGTACTTC.

This clone was recorded once. The chain couples TRBV18 to TRBJ2-5; 11 nucleotides match TRBD2. CDR1 and CDR2 (germline): KGHSH, LQKENI. After removal of 6 bases from V and 5 bases from J, the junction contained 11 bases not matched to a gene. This CDR3 spans 16 amino acids. The CDR3 nucleotides are TGTGCCAGCTCTCCGAATAGCGGGGGGGCCCGCGAGACCCAGTACTTC. This sequence encodes CASSPNSGGARETQYF.

The J gene is TRBJ1-2, the V gene TRBV4-2; possible D gene TRBD1, 6 bases. CDR1 and CDR2 (germline): LGHNA, YNFKEQ. The CDR3 runs to 14 residues. V was clipped by 1 base and J by 2 bases, with 8 bases between them. The CDR3 region has the DNA TGTGCCAGCAGCCAAGCAGGGGAAAACTATGGCTACACCTTC. Encoded protein: CASSQAGENYGYTF.

The chain joins TRBV12-3 or TRBV12-4 to TRBJ2-7, with a possible D match to TRBD2 (5 bases). The CDR3 runs to 12 residues. Trimming left V 8 bases short and J 6 bases short, with 14 bases between. The CDR3 loop is CASGMTIGEQYF. The CDR3 coding sequence is TGTGCCAGCGGCATGACTATCGGCGAGCAGTACTTC.

The chain is built from TRBV4-3 and TRBJ2-7, with D hard to call. Trimming pared 0 bases from V and 2 bases from J, leaving 11 bases between. CDR3 length: 15 amino acids. Germline loops: CDR1 LGHNA, CDR2 YSLEER. Written as DNA, the CDR3 is TGCGCCAGCAGCCAAGATCGGGTCACAGCCTACGAGCAGTACTTC. Its protein is CASSQDRVTAYEQYF.

CDR3 sequence (DNA): TGTGCCAGCAGTCCACGGACGGAAAGGATGGGCGGCTACACCTTC. It yields the protein CASSPRTERMGGYTF. The V gene is TRBV6-5, the J gene TRBJ1-2; D is uncertain. Germline CDR1 reads MNHEY; CDR2 reads SVGAGI. Trimming shortened V by 5 bases and J by 8 bases, and 21 bases separated the two germline ends. The CDR3 consists of 15 residues.

The rearrangement uses TRBV11-2 and TRBJ2-3; TRBD2 matches at 10 bases. CDR1 SGHAT and CDR2 FQNNGV come from the germline V gene. CDR3 length: 16 amino acids. With V trimmed by 1 base and J by 2 bases, 3 bases remained unmatched. As DNA, the CDR3 is TGTGCCAGCAGCTTAGGGACTAGCGGCATCACAGATACGCAGTATTTT. This translates into CASSLGTSGITDTQYF.

The chain combines TRBV27 with TRBJ1-1, with D possibly TRBD1 on 6 matching bases. Trimming removed 4 bases at V and 4 bases at J, with 13 bases between. The CDR3 is 14 residues long. The germline V gene encodes CDR1 MNHEY and CDR2 SMNVEV (reference sequence). In DNA, the CDR3 is TGTGCCAGCAGTTCAGCAGGGGCGTCCACTGAAGCTTTCTTT. This encodes CASSSAGASTEAFF.

This sequence joins TRBV3-1 (or the pseudogene TRBV3-2) and TRBJ2-7; TRBD2 agrees at 7 bases. V gave up 4 bases and J gave up 5 bases; unmatched junction bases: 11. This CDR3 contains 15 residues. CDR1 is LGHDT and CDR2 is YNNKEL in the germline V gene (reference sequence). The chain's CDR3 is CASSLAGRGSHEQYF. For the CDR3, the DNA is TGTGCCAGCAGCCTCGCGGGGCGGGGGAGTCACGAGCAGTACTTC.

V and J are TRBV7-2 and TRBJ1-5, with D possibly matching TRBD1 (6 bases). Germline CDR1 reads SGHTA; CDR2 reads FQGNSA. The CDR3 spans 14 residues. V was clipped by 5 bases and J by 6 bases, with 14 bases between them. The DNA for the CDR3 is TGTGCCAGCAGCGCTCGGGGGGCTGGTCAGCCCCAGCATTTT. Protein product: CASSARGAGQPQHF. Together with reference TRBV7-2 and TRBJ1-5, the CDR3 gives the full variable domain: GAGVSQSPSNKVTEKGKDVELRCDPISGHTALYWYRQSLGQGLEFLIYFQGNSAPDKSGLPSDRFSAERTGGSVSTLTIQRTQQEDSAVYLCASSARGAGQPQHFGDGTRLSIL.

The chain couples TRBV28 to TRBJ1-2; possible D gene TRBD1, 6 bases. V was cut by 7 bases and J by 5 bases, with 17 bases left in between. Germline V CDR1 and CDR2: MDHEN, SYDVKM. This CDR3 contains 14 residues. The CDR3: CASIPAGTTYGYTF. The CDR3, as DNA: TGTGCCAGCATCCCCGCCGGGACAACATATGGCTACACCTTC.

V gene TRBV5-1 combines with J gene TRBJ1-1, with 10 positions matching TRBD1. V lost 1 base and J lost 5; bases outside the gene matches: 5. CDR1 is SGHRS, CDR2 YFSETQ, per germline. The CDR3 totals 15 residues. The CDR3 coding sequence is TGCGCCAGCAGCTTGAGACAGGGGGCGGGGACTGAAGCTTTCTTT. It codes for CASSLRQGAGTEAFF.

This CDR3 reads CASSLVPPITTDFGGYTF. The CDR3 DNA follows: TGTGCCAGCAGCTTAGTGCCCCCGATAACGACAGACTTCGGTGGCTACACCTTC. This chain uses TRBV7-9 with TRBJ1-2; D possibly corresponds to TRBD1 (5 bases). The CDR3 contains 18 residues. Germline assignment: CDR1 SEHNR and CDR2 FQNEAQ (reference sequence). Trimming stripped 1 base from V and 7 bases from J, with 25 bases between. The variable domain in full, with the rest retrieved from reference TRBV7-9 and TRBJ1-2, is DTGVSQNPRHKITKRGQNVTFRCDPISEHNRLYWYRQTLGQGPEFLTYFQNEAQLEKSRLLSDRFSAERPKGSFSTLEIQRTEQGDSAMYLCASSLVPPITTDFGGYTFGSGTRLTVV.

The chain has TRBV6-1 and TRBJ1-1; D is unresolved. V was pared by 3 bases and J by 8 bases, with 7 bases between. Per the germline V gene, CDR1 is MNHNS and CDR2 is SASEGT. This CDR3 comprises 11 residues. Written as DNA, the CDR3 is TGTGCCAGCAGTGAGCTGGACGAAGCTTTCTTT. Protein sequence: CASSELDEAFF.

The rearrangement uses TRBV28 and TRBJ1-3; D uncertain. V was pared by 1 base and J by 4 bases, with 8 bases between. Germline-derived CDR1 and CDR2 are MDHEN and SYDVKM. The CDR3 is 14 amino acids. The CDR3 DNA follows: TGTGCCAGCAGTTTATCGCTGCAAGGAAACACCATATATTTT. Its translation is CASSLSLQGNTIYF.

This clone came up once. V is TRBV29-1 and J is TRBJ1-3, with D perhaps matching TRBD1 (5 bases). Germline CDR1 reads SQVTM; CDR2 reads ANQGSEA. The CDR3 has 13 residues. V lost 5 bases, J lost 0 bases, and 8 bases lay in between. CDR3 residues: CSVPDNSGNTIYF. In DNA, the CDR3 is TGCAGCGTTCCGGACAACTCTGGAAACACCATATATTTT.

J is TRBJ2-2 and V is TRBV15, with TRBD2 identical over 14 bases. With V trimmed by 7 bases and J by 3 bases, 10 bases remained unmatched. CDR1 LNHNV and CDR2 YYDKDF come from the germline V gene (reference sequence). The CDR3 covers 18 residues. CDR3 residues: CATKKFQGLAGDTGELFF. The CDR3 DNA sequence: TGTGCCACCAAAAAATTCCAGGGACTAGCGGGGGACACCGGGGAGCTGTTTTTT.

The V call is TRBV14, the J call TRBJ2-1; D is possibly TRBD2 (6 bases). Germline assignment: CDR1 SGHDN and CDR2 FVKESK. Trimming pared 0 bases from V and 12 bases from J, leaving 24 bases between. There are 17 residues in the CDR3. Here the CDR3 reads CASSQDLDIGRVSGQFF. The CDR3, as DNA: TGTGCCAGCAGCCAAGACCTGGACATTGGGCGGGTTAGCGGGCAGTTCTTC.

The CDR3 sequence is CASSQDYPSAGEAFF. The CDR3 DNA reads as TGCGCCAGCAGCCAAGATTACCCGTCGGCAGGTGAAGCTTTCTTT. The chain joins TRBV4-1 to TRBJ1-1; D gene uncertain. The CDR3 totals 15 residues. Germline CDR1 is MGHRA and CDR2 is YSYEKL. The germline V and J ends were trimmed by 0 bases and 7 bases, with 15 bases remaining between them.

This rearrangement joins TRBV30 to TRBJ2-2; possibly TRBD1 for D (6 bases). Per the germline V gene, CDR1 is GTSNPN and CDR2 is SVGIG (reference sequence). This CDR3 is 14 amino acids long. Trimming removed 4 bases from V and 5 bases from J, with 14 bases in between. The CDR3 reads CAWKQGVITGELFF. The CDR3, as DNA: TGTGCCTGGAAACAGGGAGTGATTACCGGGGAGCTGTTTTTT.